This note documents a single T cell receptor (beta chain) sequence. Its antigen is currently not known. No quality values exist for individual bases; no much larger clone is one base distant. The data were obtained in a study of blood T cell repertoires in COVID-19 (dated by TCRdb to about 2020). Regarding the study in general: Collaborator samples came from the United States, Italy and Spain and covered acute and convalescent phases of COVID-19. The prospective study material was composed of cDNA or gDNA derived from T cells, B-cell-depleted T cells, or PBMCs. The dataset comprised deeply sampled blood TCRbeta repertoires from subjects exposed to, actively infected with, or recovered from COVID-19. The repertoires were released in a freely available public database intended as a resource for research on the immune response to SARS-CoV-2. The samples were drawn from two sources: the first 160 participants of the ongoing ImmuneRACE study, and 950 to 1,500 subjects contributed by 6 global collaborators. Nearly every sample came with metadata listing a de-identified subject ID, COVID-19 status, age in years and sex. Where available, HLA class I and class II types were obtained from metadata supplied by the sample provider rather than from assay-based typing. Study-level results and caveats: The quantity of clinical and demographic metadata differed by source and by participant and was supplied without curation.

At one collaborating source in Seattle, patients were enrolled during active infection and were followed longitudinally through the course of disease. Whole blood was collected in K2EDTA tubes by collaborating institutions according to the institutions' own protocols. For TCRbeta analysis, collaborator samples were shipped as frozen whole blood, as isolated PBMCs, or as DNA extracted from either sample type. The immunoSEQ Assay, a bias-controlled multiplex PCR, was used to amplify TCRbeta CDR3 regions from genomic DNA. Per the authors' processing: The number of nucleated cells in each sample was estimated from the amplification of reference gene primers within the assay. To quantify the absolute abundance of each unique TCRbeta CDR3 rearrangement, sequence reads were collapsed and filtered. For each sample, productive Simpson clonality was calculated as the square root of Simpson's diversity index across productive rearrangements. TCRdb took this table from immuneACCESS and kept in-frame rearrangements with V and J called. Such tables lack part of the clones; where checked against another copy, unresolved V genes explain under half of the gap, and the rest is unexplained. V, J and clone size are taken as reported in that table, and D and trimming were inferred from the DNA itself. The sample profile shows just under 350,000 clones; 88% of them were found once. The ten largest make up about 7% of the sample.

The clonotype was recovered from a woman in her 70s with COVID-19, enrolled during active disease. Material: peripheral blood.

In nucleotide form, the sequence is TGTGCCAGCAGCCGGACGGACAGGGGATTTCAAGAGACCCAGTACTTC. The resulting protein is CASSRTDRGFQETQYF. The rearrangement joined TRBV4-2 to TRBJ2-5; 9 middle bases align to TRBD1. The CDR3 covers 16 residues, taking in both the cysteine and the phenylalanine. Kept here is only the CDR3 DNA, which spans 48 bases and is read in frame from base 1. Compared with germline, V lacks 4 bases and J lacks 2 bases; bases without a gene match: 8. Reading the germline V gene gives CDR1 LGHNA and CDR2 YNFKEQ.